The 28 T cell receptor beta chains in this list originate from one sample, sequenced in a study of T-cell reconstitution after alpha-beta-depleted transplantation in children. Preparation of the TCRbeta library was carried out with unique molecular identifiers. TCRdb re-called the PCR reads through MiXCR, storing one row per CDR3 protein. The sample includes fewer than 400,000 distinct CDR3 sequences, around 21% of them seen just once. This specimen was PBMCs from the stem cell graft donor, taken from the stem cell graft. The receptor source for this set is a human donor who donated a stem cell graft to a child with acute myeloid leukemia.

This clonotype appeared a few times. The V and J genes are TRBV28 and TRBJ2-7; 12 positions match TRBD2. The CDR3 runs 16 residues. CDR1 is MDHEN, CDR2 SYDVKM, per germline. J was trimmed by 11 bases and V by 1 base; bases with no gene match: 12. The CDR3 DNA follows: TGTGCCAGCAGTTTATCCGGAAGCCTAGCGGGAGGGCCTGAGTACTTC. It codes for CASSLSGSLAGGPEYF.

This chain joins TRBV29-1 and TRBJ1-2, with D possibly TRBD1 on 5 matching bases. There are 14 residues in the CDR3. Germline CDR1 is SQVTM and CDR2 is ANQGSEA. Trimming took 4 bases from V and 3 from J, leaving 15 bases between them. The CDR3 reads CSVVLRGTYYGYTF. The CDR3 DNA is TGCAGCGTTGTCCTTAGGGGAACCTACTATGGCTACACCTTC.

V gene TRBV4-2 combines with J gene TRBJ1-2; TRBD1 matches 9 bases. Germline values: CDR1 LGHNA, CDR2 YNFKEQ. CDR3 length: 17 amino acids. J was trimmed by 4 bases and V by 1 base; bases with no gene match: 10. For the CDR3, the DNA is TGTGCCAGCAGCCAAGCCTTAGGGGGACAGGGACTCTATGGCTACACCTTC. This gives the protein CASSQALGGQGLYGYTF.

The chain employs TRBV5-1 and TRBJ1-4, with D maybe TRBD1 (5 bases). Looked up from germline, CDR1 is SGHRS and CDR2 is YFSETQ. This CDR3 is 15 amino acids long. Trimming removed 5 bases from V and 2 bases from J, with 13 bases in between. CDR3 region: CASRPGGTTNEKLFF. As DNA, the CDR3 is TGCGCCAGCAGACCTGGAGGGACGACTAATGAAAAACTGTTTTTT.

The chain joins TRBV20-1 to TRBJ2-7; 9 bases fit TRBD2. The CDR3 runs to 15 residues. Trimming cost V 4 bases and J 6 bases; bases outside gene matches: 13. Germline values: CDR1 DFQATT, CDR2 SNEGSKA (reference sequence). This CDR3 reads CSAIPAGTSRSEQYF. In DNA, the CDR3 is TGCAGTGCTATACCCGCGGGGACTAGCAGGTCCGAGCAGTACTTC.

This rearrangement joins TRBV10-2 to TRBJ2-7; D unresolved. Trimming took off 2 bases at V and 2 bases at J, with 13 bases between the two ends. There are 15 residues in the CDR3. Germline V lookup: CDR1 WSHSY, CDR2 SAAADI. CDR3 in amino acids: CASSETARNPYEQYF. CDR3 nucleotides: TGCGCCAGCAGTGAGACGGCTAGGAATCCCTACGAGCAGTACTTC.

The chain is built from TRBV12-3 or TRBV12-4 and TRBJ2-5; the match to TRBD2 covers 9 bases. The CDR3 is 14 amino acids. Trimming removed 6 bases from V and 5 bases from J; junction bases left unmatched: 7. The CDR3 DNA sequence: TGTGCCAGCAGCCCAGCGGGAGGTCAGGAGACCCAGTACTTC. It encodes CASSPAGGQETQYF.

The chain joins TRBV15 to TRBJ2-7; D is uncertain. CDR1 is LNHNV and CDR2 is YYDKDF in the germline V gene (reference sequence). This CDR3 has 18 residues. V dropped 0 bases and J dropped 3 bases, with 21 bases sitting between them. DNA of the CDR3: TGTGCCACCAGCAGAGATCTCCTCAGGATGGGCCACATCTACGAGCAGTACTTC. Amino acid sequence: CATSRDLLRMGHIYEQYF.

V usage is TRBV9 and J usage is TRBJ2-1, with D uncertain. The CDR3 contains 16 residues. V dropped 4 bases and J dropped 4 bases, with 18 bases sitting between them. The germline gives CDR1 SGDLS, CDR2 YYNGEE. The CDR3 DNA reads TGTGCCAGCAGCCTCCATGACCAGCCCCCTTACAATGAGCAGTTCTTC. Its protein is CASSLHDQPPYNEQFF.

This clonotype was picked up a small number of times. V usage is TRBV28 and J usage is TRBJ2-1; 7 nucleotides match TRBD2. The CDR3 is 16 amino acids. From germline, CDR1 is MDHEN and CDR2 SYDVKM. Trimming at V came to 5 bases and at J to 2 bases, leaving 9 bases not matched to a gene. The CDR3 sequence: CASSGAKRGPYNEQFF. In nucleotides, the CDR3 is TGTGCCAGCAGTGGAGCCAAGCGGGGTCCCTACAATGAGCAGTTCTTC.

The chain recombines TRBV7-9 with TRBJ2-7; 7 bases match TRBD1. The ends lost 2 bases at V and 12 bases at J; junction bases unmatched: 13. This CDR3 comprises 14 residues. The germline V gene encodes CDR1 SEHNR and CDR2 FQNEAQ (reference sequence). The CDR3 DNA follows: TGTGCCAGCAGCTTAACCGGGACAGAAGGAAGGTCGTACTTC. It specifies CASSLTGTEGRSYF. Variable domain in full (rest from reference TRBV7-9 and TRBJ2-7): DTGVSQNPRHKITKRGQNVTFRCDPISEHNRLYWYRQTLGQGPEFLTYFQNEAQLEKSRLLSDRFSAERPKGSFSTLEIQRTEQGDSAMYLCASSLTGTEGRSYFGPGTRLTVT.

V usage is TRBV28 and J usage is TRBJ2-7; 7 bases line up with TRBD1. This CDR3 region has 13 residues. CDR1 and CDR2 from the germline V gene are MDHEN and SYDVKM. Trimming took 3 bases from V and 7 from J; bases not matched to a gene: 6. The CDR3 DNA sequence: TGTGCCAGCAGTTTGGGGGACAGTGTTGAGCAGTACTTC. It codes for CASSLGDSVEQYF.

The chain employs TRBV12-3 or TRBV12-4 and TRBJ2-7; D call uncertain. The CDR3 totals 15 residues. The V end lost 1 base, the J end lost 1 base, and 11 bases lay between the germline ends. This CDR3 is CASSLGRSSSYEQYF. The CDR3 bases are TGTGCCAGCAGTTTAGGAAGGAGCTCATCCTACGAGCAGTACTTC.

This clonotype was detected many times. The chain carries TRBV25-1 and TRBJ2-7; 14 bases map to TRBD2. The ends lost 3 bases at V and 4 bases at J; junction bases unmatched: 11. CDR3 length equals 18 residues. CDR1 is MGHDK and CDR2 is SYGVNS in the germline V gene. CDR3 region: CASSEAGTSGRLDYEQYF. The CDR3 region has the DNA TGTGCCAGCAGTGAGGCCGGGACTAGCGGGAGACTCGATTACGAGCAGTACTTC.

The rearrangement links TRBV19 to TRBJ1-1; D is unresolved. Trimming removed 4 bases from V and 3 bases from J, with 9 bases in between. CDR3 length equals 13 residues. The germline gives CDR1 LNHDA, CDR2 SQIVND (reference sequence). CDR3 in DNA: TGTGCCAGTAGTAAGTCCTCTCACACTGAAGCTTTCTTT. It yields the protein CASSKSSHTEAFF.

The chain recombines TRBV2 with TRBJ2-3; perhaps TRBD1 as D (5 bases). The CDR3 has 14 residues. Germline-derived CDR1 and CDR2 are SNHLY and FYNNEI. V was shortened by 6 bases and J by 8 bases, with 18 bases between the two germline ends. The CDR3 DNA is TGTGCCAGCAGGTTGACAGCGCTTATTGCTACGCAGTATTTT. This sequence encodes CASRLTALIATQYF.

This clonotype has ten or more counts. The V call is TRBV29-1, the J call TRBJ2-7; 11 bases are shared with TRBD2. With V trimmed by 5 bases and J by 2 bases, 2 bases remained unmatched. The germline V gene encodes CDR1 SQVTM and CDR2 ANQGSEA. The CDR3 extends over 13 amino acids. CDR3 sequence (DNA): TGCAGCGTTAAGGGACTAGCGGCCTACGAGCAGTACTTC. Translating gives CSVKGLAAYEQYF.

This clonotype was observed at least ten times. The chain links TRBV5-1 to TRBJ2-2; no firm D call. The CDR3 spans 15 residues. V was shortened by 1 base and J by 3 bases, with 10 bases between the two germline ends. Looked up from germline, CDR1 is SGHRS and CDR2 is YFSETQ. The CDR3 loop is CASSLTSTDTGELFF. As DNA, the CDR3 is TGCGCCAGCAGCTTGACTTCAACGGACACCGGGGAGCTGTTTTTT.

The chain combines TRBV4-1 with TRBJ2-3, with D uncertain. With 1 base removed from V and 0 bases from J, the gap between germline ends came to 14 bases. CDR1 and CDR2 (germline): MGHRA, YSYEKL. There are 17 residues in the CDR3. CDR3 residues: CASSQVAAHPSTDTQYF. Here the CDR3 DNA reads TGCGCCAGCAGCCAAGTTGCAGCACATCCTAGCACAGATACGCAGTATTTT.

V and J are TRBV28 and TRBJ2-7, with 12 bases lining up with TRBD2. The CDR3 sequence is 21 residues long. CDR1 and CDR2 from the germline V gene are MDHEN and SYDVKM. V gave up 6 bases and J gave up 6 bases; unmatched junction bases: 27. For the CDR3, the DNA is TGTGCCAGCAGCCAAGGGGCAGGGAGGTCTAGCGGGAGGGCGTTTCGAGGCGAGCAGTACTTC. This codes for CASSQGAGRSSGRAFRGEQYF.

This clonotype was detected a few times. The rearrangement uses TRBV5-1 and TRBJ2-1; 10 bases map to TRBD2. The CDR3 runs to 19 residues. V dropped 0 bases and J dropped 0; count of bases not matched to a gene: 9. Germline CDR1 is SGHRS and CDR2 is YFSETQ. CDR3 sequence reads: CASSLGVGLARVSYNEQFF. The CDR3 DNA follows: TGCGCCAGCAGCTTGGGGGTGGGACTAGCGAGAGTCTCCTACAATGAGCAGTTCTTC.

This clonotype was observed a few times. The chain employs TRBV5-1 and TRBJ1-1; the D gene is possibly TRBD1 (5 bases). V was cut by 0 bases and J by 10 bases, with 13 bases left in between. The CDR3 length is 13 residues. Germline V gene lookup returns CDR1 SGHRS and CDR2 YFSETQ. DNA for the CDR3: TGCGCCAGCAGCTTGGGTAGCGGGGGACGAGCTTTCTTT. This codes for CASSLGSGGRAFF.

This clonotype was detected only a few times. V usage is TRBV5-5 and J usage is TRBJ2-5; no reliable D call. V was cut by 3 bases and J by 4 bases, with 7 bases left in between. Looked up from germline, CDR1 is SGHKS and CDR2 is YYEKEE (reference sequence). CDR3 length equals 12 residues. This CDR3 reads CASSYHPETQYF. The DNA for the CDR3 is TGTGCCAGCAGCTACCATCCAGAGACCCAGTACTTC.

The chain couples TRBV20-1 to TRBJ2-7, with 7 bases lining up with TRBD1. The V and J ends lost 2 bases and 4 bases, in that order; junction bases with no gene match: 8. Germline values: CDR1 DFQATT, CDR2 SNEGSKA (reference sequence). This CDR3 contains 14 residues. CDR3 loop: CSARTGDSWYEQYF. CDR3 in DNA: TGCAGTGCTAGAACCGGGGACAGCTGGTACGAGCAGTACTTC.

This clonotype was seen at least ten times. This chain links TRBV12-3 or TRBV12-4 with TRBJ2-7; the match to TRBD1 covers 7 bases. The V and J ends lost 3 bases and 0 bases, in that order; junction bases with no gene match: 5. The CDR3 is made up of 15 amino acids. The CDR3 DNA sequence: TGTGCCAGCAGTTTTGTCAGGGGGTACTCCTACGAGCAGTACTTC. Amino acid sequence: CASSFVRGYSYEQYF.

CDR3 nucleotide sequence: TGTGCCAGCAGCCTTAGCGGGAACCAGGTCAGCGGGGAGCTGTTTTTT. This encodes CASSLSGNQVSGELFF. The chain is built from TRBV4-2 and TRBJ2-2; TRBD2 agrees at 8 bases. The trim removed 4 bases at V and 7 bases at J, leaving 11 bases unmatched. Looked up from germline, CDR1 is LGHNA and CDR2 is YNFKEQ. The CDR3 sequence is 16 residues long.

The V and J genes are TRBV20-1 and TRBJ2-7; D possibly corresponds to TRBD2 (7 bases). Germline values: CDR1 DFQATT, CDR2 SNEGSKA (reference sequence). The CDR3 length is 14 residues. V dropped 6 bases and J dropped 3 bases, with 18 bases sitting between them. As DNA, the CDR3 is TGCAGTGCGGACAACAGGGAGGGATACTACGAGCAGTACTTC. Protein sequence: CSADNREGYYEQYF.

The V and J genes are TRBV12-3 or TRBV12-4 and TRBJ2-1; 9 positions agree with TRBD2. The CDR3 loop spans 14 amino acids. The V segment lost 6 bases and the J segment 5 bases; nucleotides outside the gene matches: 5. The DNA of the CDR3 is TGTGCCAGCAGCCGGACTAGCGCCAACAATGAGCAGTTCTTC. The encoded protein is CASSRTSANNEQFF.